The present entry profiles one TCR beta chain with its context. Antigen: not known. Splitting of each subset's genomic DNA was done evenly across several immunoSEQ plates. The authors loaded about 0.2 ug DNA, 27,000 or so T cell genomes, into sorted-subset replicate PCRs. Generated by immunoSEQ multiplex PCR, the TCRdb table keeps only in-frame clones and is missing some. The sample includes millions of clones, more than 85% seen only once; the top ten take about 1.8%. These data belong to a study of shared clonotypes between healthy human individuals. Whole-study findings and limits: Shared clonotypes: about 5% naive CD4, around 4% naive CD8, less than 2.5% memory CD4, about 0.4% memory CD8.

Deletions cut 3 bases from V and 2 bases from J, with 13 bases between. CDR3 length equals 16 residues. Germline assignment: CDR1 LNHDA and CDR2 SQIVND (reference sequence). Terminally differentiated effector memory CD45RA+ cells were left out of the naive CD8 fraction, which was CD45RO-negative and positively selected for CCR7. The sequenced sample was naive CD8+ T cells from PBMCs. The chain uses TRBV19 and TRBJ2-2; D might be TRBD2 (5 bases). This clonotype was sampled from a man aged 18 to 35 in good health. Some clones in this sample may be carry-over from other donors' samples. The DNA of the CDR3 is TGTGCCAGTAGTATCGGCGAGGGCGACAACACCGGGGAGCTGTTTTTT. This translates into CASSIGEGDNTGELFF.